The 12 T cell receptor beta chains reported below all come from one sample, sequenced in a study of PD-L1 blockade in urothelial cancer. Produced via immunoSEQ multiplex PCR; TCRdb's table is partial and in-frame only. The profile shows 40,000 to 45,000 clones, roughly 85% of them singletons. Time point in this sample: peripheral blood 6 weeks after treatment start. Sequenced material: PBMCs, taken around atezolizumab (anti-PD-L1) treatment. Source of these receptors: a man aged 70 or older with urothelial cancer.

The J gene is TRBJ1-1, the V gene TRBV7-4; 9 bases match TRBD1. Germline CDR1 is SGHVT and CDR2 is SQSDAQ. The CDR3 has 16 residues. V shed 0 bases, J shed 4 bases, and the junction held 6 bases outside the gene matches. The CDR3 protein is CASSLARTGAGTEAFF. The CDR3, as DNA: TGTGCCAGCAGCTTAGCGAGGACAGGGGCGGGCACTGAAGCTTTCTTT.

J is TRBJ2-2 and V is TRBV4-1; D not resolved. Per the germline V gene, CDR1 is MGHRA and CDR2 is YSYEKL. The germline V and J ends were trimmed by 3 bases and 1 base, with 18 bases remaining between them. There are 18 residues in the CDR3. The CDR3 region has the DNA TGCGCCAGCAGCCACTTTTTGCGGCGAACAAGGAACACCGGGGAGCTGTTTTTT. As protein: CASSHFLRRTRNTGELFF.

The gene calls are TRBV5-1 and TRBJ2-1; 7 nucleotides agree with TRBD1. CDR3 length equals 16 residues. Germline V gene lookup returns CDR1 SGHRS and CDR2 YFSETQ. J was trimmed by 13 bases and V by 4 bases; bases with no gene match: 20. CDR3 sequence (DNA): TGCGCCAGCAGCCAGGTGAACCGGGACAGCAGCATAGTACAGTTCTTC. Translated, it gives CASSQVNRDSSIVQFF.

The chain carries TRBV10-1 and TRBJ2-3; the match to TRBD2 covers 11 bases. The V and J ends lost 3 bases and 3 bases, in that order; junction bases with no gene match: 5. The CDR3 runs 16 residues. CDR1 and CDR2 (germline): WNHNN, SYGVQD (reference sequence). This CDR3 is CASSDTSGSITDTQYF. In DNA, the CDR3 is TGCGCCAGCAGTGATACTAGCGGGAGTATTACAGATACGCAGTATTTT.

This clone was seen only a few times. CDR3 DNA: TGTGCCAGCAGTGAACTGGGCGAGGGCTATGGCTACACCTTC. It encodes CASSELGEGYGYTF. The chain employs TRBV25-1 and TRBJ1-2; D is ambiguous. The germline gives CDR1 MGHDK, CDR2 SYGVNS. Trimming left V 2 bases short and J 4 bases short, with 11 bases between. The CDR3 spans 14 residues.

The V gene is TRBV18, the J gene TRBJ2-7; TRBD1 aligns across 9 bases. The germline V gene has CDR1 KGHSH and CDR2 LQKENI. The junction had 3 bases not matched to a gene; V was cut back by 3 bases and J by 6 bases. This CDR3 region has 13 residues. CDR3 amino acids: CASSPGTGSEQYF. CDR3 in DNA: TGTGCCAGCTCACCCGGGACAGGGTCCGAGCAGTACTTC. Filled out from reference TRBV18 and TRBJ2-7, the complete variable domain reads NAGVMQNPRHLVRRRGQEARLRCSPMKGHSHVYWYRQLPEEGLKFMVYLQKENIIDESGMPKERFSAEFPKEGPSILRIQQVVRGDSAAYFCASSPGTGSEQYFGPGTRLTVT.

V and J are TRBV9 and TRBJ2-1; 11 bases fit TRBD2. The CDR3 is 17 residues long. Trimming cost V 0 bases and J 5 bases; bases outside gene matches: 7. Germline V CDR1 and CDR2: SGDLS, YYNGEE. The CDR3 loop is CASSVDEGLAEDNEQFF. The CDR3 nucleotides are TGTGCCAGCAGCGTAGATGAGGGACTAGCGGAGGACAATGAGCAGTTCTTC.

This clone was found once. The chain uses TRBV19 and TRBJ1-1; D is unresolved. Germline-derived CDR1 and CDR2 are LNHDA and SQIVND (reference sequence). The length of the CDR3 is 12 residues. V gave up 1 base and J gave up 9 bases, with 9 bases separating them. CDR3 DNA sequence: TGTGCCAGTAGTATAGCTAGCAGAAAAGCTTTCTTT. Translated: CASSIASRKAFF.

The chain recombines TRBV19 with TRBJ2-3, with 7 positions matching TRBD2. The CDR3 is 16 amino acids. Germline V gene data show CDR1 as LNHDA and CDR2 as SQIVND (reference sequence). V dropped 5 bases and J dropped 0; count of bases not matched to a gene: 8. The CDR3 DNA sequence: TGTGCCAGTAGTGAACAATCAGCGGGAAGCACAGATACGCAGTATTTT. This sequence encodes CASSEQSAGSTDTQYF.

This clone was recorded once. The V call is TRBV18, the J call TRBJ2-6; D is possibly TRBD1 (6 bases). This CDR3 comprises 14 residues. Germline CDR1 is KGHSH and CDR2 is LQKENI. Trimming shortened V by 5 bases and J by 2 bases, and 7 bases separated the two germline ends. The CDR3, as DNA: TGTGCCAGCTCAGGGGACACTGGGGCCAACGTCCTGACTTTC. The encoded protein is CASSGDTGANVLTF.

This clone was recorded once. J is TRBJ2-2 and V is TRBV5-4, with 7 bases aligning to TRBD2. This CDR3 region has 17 residues. The junction had 15 bases not matched to a gene; V was cut back by 6 bases and J by 4 bases. Germline assignment: CDR1 SGHNT and CDR2 YYREEE (reference sequence). The CDR3 DNA reads TGTGCCAGCACCTGGGGGGGGAGCCCTCCGGGCACCGGGGAGCTGTTTTTT. Its translation: CASTWGGSPPGTGELFF.

The chain links TRBV18 to TRBJ2-7, with 9 bases lining up with TRBD1. V lost 3 bases, J lost 5 bases, and 2 bases stayed unmatched. Germline V gene sequence: CDR1 KGHSH, CDR2 LQKENI. CDR3 length: 13 amino acids. This CDR3 reads CASSPTGGDEQYF. The CDR3 DNA is TGTGCCAGCTCACCTACAGGGGGCGACGAGCAGTACTTC.